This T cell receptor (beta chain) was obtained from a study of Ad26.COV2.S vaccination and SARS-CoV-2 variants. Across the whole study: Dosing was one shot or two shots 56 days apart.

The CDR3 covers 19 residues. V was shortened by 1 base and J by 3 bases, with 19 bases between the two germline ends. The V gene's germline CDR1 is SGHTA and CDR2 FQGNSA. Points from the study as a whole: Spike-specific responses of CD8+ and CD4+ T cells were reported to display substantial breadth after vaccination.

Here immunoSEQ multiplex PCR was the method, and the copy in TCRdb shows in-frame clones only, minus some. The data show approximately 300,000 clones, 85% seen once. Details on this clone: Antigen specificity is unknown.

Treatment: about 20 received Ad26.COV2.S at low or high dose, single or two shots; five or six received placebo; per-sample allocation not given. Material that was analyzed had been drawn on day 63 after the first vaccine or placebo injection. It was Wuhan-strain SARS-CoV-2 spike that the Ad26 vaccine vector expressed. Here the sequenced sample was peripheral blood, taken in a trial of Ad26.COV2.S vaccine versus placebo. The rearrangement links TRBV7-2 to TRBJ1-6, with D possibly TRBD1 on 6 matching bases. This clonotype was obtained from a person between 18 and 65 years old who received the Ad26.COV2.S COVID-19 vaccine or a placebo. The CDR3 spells CASSLDPGANHHYNSPLHF. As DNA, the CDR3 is TGTGCCAGCAGCTTAGATCCAGGGGCAAACCATCACTATAATTCACCCCTCCACTTT. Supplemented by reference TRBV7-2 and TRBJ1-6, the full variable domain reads GAGVSQSPSNKVTEKGKDVELRCDPISGHTALYWYRQSLGQGLEFLIYFQGNSAPDKSGLPSDRFSAERTGGSVSTLTIQRTQQEDSAVYLCASSLDPGANHHYNSPLHFGNGTRLTVT.